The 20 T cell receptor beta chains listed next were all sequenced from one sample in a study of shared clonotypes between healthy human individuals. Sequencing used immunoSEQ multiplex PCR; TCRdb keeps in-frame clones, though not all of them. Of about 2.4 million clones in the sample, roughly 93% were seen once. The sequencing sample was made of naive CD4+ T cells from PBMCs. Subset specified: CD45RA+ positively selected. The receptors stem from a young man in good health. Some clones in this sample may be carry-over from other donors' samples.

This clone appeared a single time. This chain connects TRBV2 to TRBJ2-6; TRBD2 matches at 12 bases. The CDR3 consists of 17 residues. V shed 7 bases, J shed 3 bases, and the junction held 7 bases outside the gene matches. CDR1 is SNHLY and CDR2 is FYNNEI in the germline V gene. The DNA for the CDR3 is TGTGCCAGCACCGACAGACTAGCGGGAGTTGGGGCCAACGTCCTGACTTTC. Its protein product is CASTDRLAGVGANVLTF.

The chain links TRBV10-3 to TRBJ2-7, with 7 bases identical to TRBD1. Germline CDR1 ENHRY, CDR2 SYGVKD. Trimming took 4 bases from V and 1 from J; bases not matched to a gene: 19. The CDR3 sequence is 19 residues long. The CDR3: CAISATRPFPGQPSYEQYF. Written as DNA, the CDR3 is TGTGCCATCAGTGCAACCCGACCCTTTCCGGGACAGCCTTCCTACGAGCAGTACTTC.

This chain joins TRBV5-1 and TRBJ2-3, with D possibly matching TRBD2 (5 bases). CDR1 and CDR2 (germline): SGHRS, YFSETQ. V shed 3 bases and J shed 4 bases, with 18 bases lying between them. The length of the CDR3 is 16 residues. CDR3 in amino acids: CASSSGGPYSPDTQYF. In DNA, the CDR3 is TGCGCCAGCAGCTCTGGAGGCCCTTACAGCCCAGATACGCAGTATTTT. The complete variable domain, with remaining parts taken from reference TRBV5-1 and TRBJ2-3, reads KAGVTQTPRYLIKTRGQQVTLSCSPISGHRSVSWYQQTPGQGLQFLFEYFSETQRNKGNFPGRFSGRQFSNSRSEMNVSTLELGDSALYLCASSSGGPYSPDTQYFGPGTRLTVL.

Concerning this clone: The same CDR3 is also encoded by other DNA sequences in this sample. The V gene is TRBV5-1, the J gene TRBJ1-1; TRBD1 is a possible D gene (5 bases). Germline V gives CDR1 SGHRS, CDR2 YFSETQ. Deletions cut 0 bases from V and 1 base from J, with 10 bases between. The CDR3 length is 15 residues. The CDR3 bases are TGCGCCAGCAGCTTGGCCGGGACGCCGAACACTGAAGCTTTCTTT. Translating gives CASSLAGTPNTEAFF.

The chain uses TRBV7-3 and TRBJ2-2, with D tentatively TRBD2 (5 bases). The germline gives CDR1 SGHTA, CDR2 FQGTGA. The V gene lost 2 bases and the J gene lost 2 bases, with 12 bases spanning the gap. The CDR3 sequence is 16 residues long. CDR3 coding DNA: TGTGCCAGCAGCTTAGAGAGGGCCTCCAACACCGGGGAGCTGTTTTTT. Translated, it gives CASSLERASNTGELFF.

CDR3 sequence reads: CATASGPLRNQPQHF. Written as DNA, the CDR3 is TGTGCCACCGCATCGGGGCCACTCCGCAATCAGCCCCAGCATTTT. This chain connects TRBV19 to TRBJ1-5; D is perhaps TRBD1 (5 bases). Trimming stripped 10 bases from V and 2 bases from J, with 18 bases between. This CDR3 is built from 15 residues. Per the germline V gene, CDR1 is LNHDA and CDR2 is SQIVND (reference sequence).

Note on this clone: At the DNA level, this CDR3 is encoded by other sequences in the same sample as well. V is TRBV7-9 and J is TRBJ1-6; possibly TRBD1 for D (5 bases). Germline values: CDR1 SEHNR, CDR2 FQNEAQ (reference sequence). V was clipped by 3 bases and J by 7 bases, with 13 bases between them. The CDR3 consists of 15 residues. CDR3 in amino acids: CASSLLGAGNSPLHF. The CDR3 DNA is TGTGCCAGCAGCTTGTTAGGGGCAGGGAATTCACCCCTCCACTTT. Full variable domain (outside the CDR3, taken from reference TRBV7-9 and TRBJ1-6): DTGVSQNPRHKITKRGQNVTFRCDPISEHNRLYWYRQTLGQGPEFLTYFQNEAQLEKSRLLSDRFSAERPKGSFSTLEIQRTEQGDSAMYLCASSLLGAGNSPLHFGNGTRLTVT.

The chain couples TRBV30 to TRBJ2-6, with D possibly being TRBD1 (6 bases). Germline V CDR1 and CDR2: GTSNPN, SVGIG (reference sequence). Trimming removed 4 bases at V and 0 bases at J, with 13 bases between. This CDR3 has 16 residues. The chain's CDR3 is CAWNRDTYSGANVLTF. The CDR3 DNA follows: TGTGCCTGGAACCGGGACACCTACTCTGGGGCCAACGTCCTGACTTTC.

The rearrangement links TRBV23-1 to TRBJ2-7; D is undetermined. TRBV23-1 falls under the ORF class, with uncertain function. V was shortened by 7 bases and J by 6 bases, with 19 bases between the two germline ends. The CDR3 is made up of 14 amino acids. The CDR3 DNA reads TGCGCCAGCACCTCTCGGCTTGCCCCTCCCGAGCAGTACTTC. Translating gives CASTSRLAPPEQYF.

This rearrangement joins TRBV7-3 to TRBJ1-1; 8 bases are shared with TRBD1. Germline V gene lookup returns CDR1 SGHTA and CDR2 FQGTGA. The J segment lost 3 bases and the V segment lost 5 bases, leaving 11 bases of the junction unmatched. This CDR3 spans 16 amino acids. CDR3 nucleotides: TGTGCCAGCAGCCCCGGACAGGGAAAAGGCGACACTGAAGCTTTCTTT. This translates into CASSPGQGKGDTEAFF.

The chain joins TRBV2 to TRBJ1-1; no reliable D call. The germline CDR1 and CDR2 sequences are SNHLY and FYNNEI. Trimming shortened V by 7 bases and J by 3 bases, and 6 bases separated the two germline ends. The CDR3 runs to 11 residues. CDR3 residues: CASNEYTEAFF. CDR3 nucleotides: TGTGCCAGCAATGAGTACACTGAAGCTTTCTTT.

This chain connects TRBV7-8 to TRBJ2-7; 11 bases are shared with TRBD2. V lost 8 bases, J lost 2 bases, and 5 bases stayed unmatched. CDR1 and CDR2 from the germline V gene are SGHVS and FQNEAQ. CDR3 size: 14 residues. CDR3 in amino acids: CASRLAGGPYEQYF. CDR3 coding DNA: TGTGCCAGCCGATTAGCGGGAGGGCCCTACGAGCAGTACTTC.

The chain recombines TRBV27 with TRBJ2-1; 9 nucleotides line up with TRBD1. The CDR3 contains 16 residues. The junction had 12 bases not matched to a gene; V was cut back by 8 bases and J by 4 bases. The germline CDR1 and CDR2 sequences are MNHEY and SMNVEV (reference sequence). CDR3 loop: CASQPGTGWLYNEQFF. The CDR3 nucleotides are TGTGCCAGCCAACCAGGGACAGGGTGGTTATACAATGAGCAGTTCTTC.

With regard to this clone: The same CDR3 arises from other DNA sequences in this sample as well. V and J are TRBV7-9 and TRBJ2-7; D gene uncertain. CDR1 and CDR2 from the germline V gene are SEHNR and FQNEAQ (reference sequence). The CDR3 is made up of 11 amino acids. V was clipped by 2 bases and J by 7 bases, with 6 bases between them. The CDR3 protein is CASSLSGEQYF. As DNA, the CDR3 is TGTGCCAGCAGCTTATCCGGAGAGCAGTACTTC.

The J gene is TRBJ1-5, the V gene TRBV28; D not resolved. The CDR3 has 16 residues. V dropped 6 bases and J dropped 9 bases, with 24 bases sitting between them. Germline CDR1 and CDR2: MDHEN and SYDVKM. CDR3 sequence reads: CASSPSDAGKEGPQHF. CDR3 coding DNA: TGTGCCAGCAGCCCTTCGGACGCCGGGAAAGAGGGGCCCCAGCATTTT.

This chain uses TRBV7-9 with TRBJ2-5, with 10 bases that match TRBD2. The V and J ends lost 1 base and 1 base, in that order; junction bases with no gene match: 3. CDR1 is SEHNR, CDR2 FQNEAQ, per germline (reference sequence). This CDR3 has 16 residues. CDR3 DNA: TGTGCCAGCAGCTTAGGGACTAGCGGAATCCAAGAGACCCAGTACTTC. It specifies CASSLGTSGIQETQYF. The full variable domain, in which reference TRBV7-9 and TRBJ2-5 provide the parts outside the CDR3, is DTGVSQNPRHKITKRGQNVTFRCDPISEHNRLYWYRQTLGQGPEFLTYFQNEAQLEKSRLLSDRFSAERPKGSFSTLEIQRTEQGDSAMYLCASSLGTSGIQETQYFGPGTRLLVL.

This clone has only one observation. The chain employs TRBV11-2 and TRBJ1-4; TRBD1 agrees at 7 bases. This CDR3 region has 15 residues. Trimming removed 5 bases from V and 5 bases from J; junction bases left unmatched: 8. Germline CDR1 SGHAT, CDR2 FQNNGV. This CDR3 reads CASSVTQGRNEKLFF. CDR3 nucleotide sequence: TGTGCCAGCAGCGTAACACAGGGGCGGAATGAAAAACTGTTTTTT. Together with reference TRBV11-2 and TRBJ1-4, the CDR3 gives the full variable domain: EAGVAQSPRYKIIEKRQSVAFWCNPISGHATLYWYQQILGQGPKLLIQFQNNGVVDDSQLPKDRFSAERLKGVDSTLKIQPAKLEDSAVYLCASSVTQGRNEKLFFGSGTQLSVL.

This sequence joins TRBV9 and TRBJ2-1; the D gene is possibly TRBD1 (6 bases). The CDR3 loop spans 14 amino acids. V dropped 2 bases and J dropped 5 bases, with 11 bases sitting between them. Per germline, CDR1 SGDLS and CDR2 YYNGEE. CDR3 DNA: TGTGCCAGCAGCGTTACGGACAGACACAATGAGCAGTTCTTC. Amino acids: CASSVTDRHNEQFF.

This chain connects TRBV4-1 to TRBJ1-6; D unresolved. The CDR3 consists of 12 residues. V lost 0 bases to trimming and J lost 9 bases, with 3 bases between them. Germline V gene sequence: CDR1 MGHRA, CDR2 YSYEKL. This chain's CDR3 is CASSQDSSPLHF. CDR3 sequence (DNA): TGCGCCAGCAGCCAAGATTCTTCACCCCTCCACTTT.

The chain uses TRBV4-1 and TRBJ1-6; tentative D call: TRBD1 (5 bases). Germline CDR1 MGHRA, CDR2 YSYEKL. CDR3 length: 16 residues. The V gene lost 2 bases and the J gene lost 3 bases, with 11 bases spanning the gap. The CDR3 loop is CASSQTGTIYNSPLHF. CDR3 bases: TGCGCCAGCAGCCAAACCGGGACCATCTATAATTCACCCCTCCACTTT.